A single sample is the source of the 20 T cell receptor beta chains below, sequenced in a study of technical replicates of blood from a few donors. The method was immunoSEQ multiplex PCR; TCRdb's version includes in-frame clones alone and lacks a portion of them. The table includes roughly 80,000 clones, around 94% detected once. The sample taken for sequencing was T cells isolated from PBMCs. The source is a human donor in good health.

The V call is TRBV6-1, the J call TRBJ1-2, with 8 bases fitting TRBD1. Per the germline V gene, CDR1 is MNHNS and CDR2 is SASEGT. The length of the CDR3 is 13 residues. Germline trimming cut 4 bases from V and 8 bases from J; bases unmatched to any gene: 6. DNA of the CDR3: TGTGCCAGCAGTGCCGACAGGGGCGGCGGCTACACCTTC. Its translation: CASSADRGGGYTF.

The gene calls are TRBV7-2 and TRBJ2-7, with D hard to call. The V and J ends lost 2 bases and 5 bases respectively, with 4 bases between them. The germline V gene encodes CDR1 SGHTA and CDR2 FQGNSA. The CDR3 totals 11 residues. Written as DNA, the CDR3 is TGTGCCAGCAGCTTATACAACGAGCAGTACTTC. It specifies CASSLYNEQYF.

The rearrangement joins TRBV28 to TRBJ2-7; D perhaps matches TRBD1 (5 bases). CDR1 and CDR2 from the germline V gene are MDHEN and SYDVKM. The CDR3 covers 16 residues. V shed 6 bases and J shed 1 base, with 19 bases lying between them. The CDR3 here is CASSPPQKGLSYEQYF. The CDR3 bases are TGTGCCAGCAGCCCACCCCAAAAGGGGCTTTCCTACGAGCAGTACTTC.

The rearrangement links TRBV27 to TRBJ2-5; tentatively, D is TRBD2 (6 bases). Germline V lookup: CDR1 MNHEY, CDR2 SMNVEV (reference sequence). V was trimmed by 0 bases and J by 5 bases, leaving 16 bases between them. This CDR3 contains 16 residues. CDR3 in DNA: TGTGCCAGCAGTTTATCGGGTGGAGGGGTCGGGGAGACCCAGTACTTC. It yields the protein CASSLSGGGVGETQYF.

This chain uses TRBV9 with TRBJ2-7, with unresolved D. V dropped 0 bases and J dropped 1 base, with 8 bases sitting between them. The CDR3 contains 14 residues. CDR1 is SGDLS, CDR2 YYNGEE, per germline. The CDR3 protein is CASSVGKESYEQYF. Here the CDR3 DNA reads TGTGCCAGCAGCGTAGGAAAGGAGTCCTACGAGCAGTACTTC.

In this sample, this clone turned up once. This chain connects TRBV4-3 to TRBJ2-4; 8 nucleotides agree with TRBD1. The CDR3 totals 14 residues. Looked up from germline, CDR1 is LGHNA and CDR2 is YSLEER. V lost 3 bases and J lost 8; bases outside the gene matches: 6. The CDR3 spells CASSQKDREYIQYF. The CDR3, as DNA: TGCGCCAGCAGCCAGAAGGACAGGGAATACATTCAGTACTTC.

The chain has TRBV11-2 and TRBJ2-6; D is possibly TRBD1 (6 bases). The germline gives CDR1 SGHAT, CDR2 FQNNGV. The CDR3 has 18 residues. Trimming pared 5 bases from V and 0 bases from J, leaving 17 bases between. This chain's CDR3 is CASSPRRGPYSGANVLTF. The CDR3 region has the DNA TGTGCCAGCAGCCCCCGCAGGGGACCGTACTCTGGGGCCAACGTCCTGACTTTC.

The rearrangement links TRBV5-1 to TRBJ2-7, with a tentative D call TRBD1 (6 bases). Germline V lookup: CDR1 SGHRS, CDR2 YFSETQ. V was clipped by 5 bases and J by 3 bases, with 15 bases between them. The CDR3 runs to 14 residues. As DNA, the CDR3 is TGCGCCAGCAGGTCCCCCGGACAGAACTACGAGCAGTACTTC. Translating it yields CASRSPGQNYEQYF.

The V call is TRBV19, the J call TRBJ2-2; 7 nucleotides align to TRBD2. The germline CDR1 and CDR2 sequences are LNHDA and SQIVND (reference sequence). The CDR3 has 17 residues. Germline trimming cut 1 base from V and 0 bases from J; bases unmatched to any gene: 5. CDR3 coding DNA: TGTGCCAGTAGTATAGGTGCGGGAGTCGCGAACACCGGGGAGCTGTTTTTT. It codes for CASSIGAGVANTGELFF.

V is TRBV7-6 and J is TRBJ2-5; D may be TRBD2 (6 bases). Germline V gene lookup returns CDR1 SGHVS and CDR2 FNYEAQ. The CDR3 spans 16 residues. V gave up 5 bases and J gave up 3 bases, with 19 bases separating them. The CDR3 spells CASSRARREVKETQYF. For the CDR3, the DNA is TGTGCCAGCAGCAGAGCCCGGAGGGAGGTGAAAGAGACCCAGTACTTC.

The chain has TRBV2 and TRBJ1-2; D is undetermined. Trimming took 3 bases from V and 7 from J, leaving 6 bases between them. Per germline, CDR1 SNHLY and CDR2 FYNNEI. The CDR3 extends over 11 amino acids. The CDR3 sequence: CASSEQLGYTF. CDR3 bases: TGTGCCAGCAGTGAGCAACTTGGCTACACCTTC. Drawing the rest from reference TRBV2 and TRBJ1-2, the complete variable domain is EPEVTQTPSHQVTQMGQEVILRCVPISNHLYFYWYRQILGQKVEFLVSFYNNEISEKSEIFDDQFSVERPDGSNFTLKIRSTKLEDSAMYFCASSEQLGYTFGSGTRLTVV.

The chain combines TRBV30 with TRBJ1-5; TRBD1 might be the D (6 bases). Per the germline V gene, CDR1 is GTSNPN and CDR2 is SVGIG (reference sequence). CDR3 size: 14 residues. With 0 bases removed from V and 7 bases from J, the gap between germline ends came to 13 bases. The CDR3 DNA follows: TGTGCCTGGAGTGTACAGGGCAGAAGCCAGCCCCAGCATTTT. Translating it yields CAWSVQGRSQPQHF.

V is TRBV25-1 and J is TRBJ1-2; 7 bases are shared with TRBD1. CDR3 size: 15 residues. CDR1 and CDR2 (germline): MGHDK, SYGVNS. J lost 7 bases, V lost 3 bases, and 11 bases had no gene match. The CDR3 loop reads CASSDTNQGVRGYTF. The CDR3 nucleotides read TGTGCCAGCAGTGACACAAATCAGGGGGTTCGTGGCTACACCTTC.

The CDR3 bases are TGTGCCAGCAGTGTCGACAGTTTAGGGGGCACAGATACGCAGTATTTT. Encoded protein: CASSVDSLGGTDTQYF. This chain uses TRBV6-1 with TRBJ2-3; perhaps TRBD1 as D (5 bases). Trimming removed 4 bases from V and 1 base from J, with 15 bases in between. This CDR3 has 16 residues. Germline CDR1 and CDR2: MNHNS and SASEGT.

This rearrangement joins TRBV15 to TRBJ2-7, with D unclear. The CDR3 is made up of 13 amino acids. Trimming stripped 0 bases from V and 2 bases from J, with 5 bases between. CDR1 LNHNV and CDR2 YYDKDF come from the germline V gene (reference sequence). This chain's CDR3 is CATSRDFPYEQYF. In nucleotides, the CDR3 is TGTGCCACCAGCAGAGACTTCCCCTACGAGCAGTACTTC.

In its sample, this clone was seen once. This chain links TRBV7-8 with TRBJ1-5; the match to TRBD1 covers 9 bases. Unmatched junction bases numbered 9, after V lost 2 bases and J lost 4 bases. This CDR3 is built from 17 residues. From germline, CDR1 is SGHVS and CDR2 FQNEAQ. This CDR3 is CASSLLGQGNLNQPQHF. The DNA of the CDR3 is TGTGCCAGCAGCTTATTAGGACAGGGGAATCTAAATCAGCCCCAGCATTTT.

As DNA, the CDR3 is TGTGCCAGCAGCTTAGGGACAGGGGGCTACACCTTC. Encoded protein: CASSLGTGGYTF. This rearrangement joins TRBV7-2 to TRBJ1-2, with 8 bases aligning to TRBD1. The CDR3 runs 12 residues. With V trimmed by 1 base and J by 8 bases, 0 bases remained unmatched. Germline V gene lookup returns CDR1 SGHTA and CDR2 FQGNSA.

This clone was recorded only once. This chain connects TRBV28 to TRBJ2-1; TRBD2 is a possible D gene (7 bases). Germline CDR1 is MDHEN and CDR2 is SYDVKM. The CDR3 has 14 residues. Deletions cut 6 bases from V and 3 bases from J, with 12 bases between. This CDR3 reads CASREGGSYNEQFF. CDR3 coding DNA: TGTGCCAGCAGAGAGGGGGGGAGCTACAATGAGCAGTTCTTC. Combining the CDR3 with reference TRBV28 and TRBJ2-1 gives the whole variable domain DVKVTQSSRYLVKRTGEKVFLECVQDMDHENMFWYRQDPGLGLRLIYFSYDVKMKEKGDIPEGYSVSREKKERFSLILESASTNQTSMYLCASREGGSYNEQFFGPGTRLTVL.

CDR3 region: CASSVSPHGLTSGSYEQYF. As DNA, the CDR3 is TGTGCCAGCAGCGTAAGCCCCCACGGCCTGACTAGCGGGAGCTACGAGCAGTACTTC. This chain connects TRBV9 to TRBJ2-7; 12 nucleotides line up with TRBD2. The V segment lost 1 base and the J segment 3 bases; nucleotides outside the gene matches: 14. The CDR3 runs 19 residues. From germline, CDR1 is SGDLS and CDR2 YYNGEE. Variable domain in full (rest from reference TRBV9 and TRBJ2-7): DSGVTQTPKHLITATGQRVTLRCSPRSGDLSVYWYQQSLDQGLQFLIQYYNGEERAKGNILERFSAQQFPDLHSELNLSSLELGDSALYFCASSVSPHGLTSGSYEQYFGPGTRLTVT.

The chain links TRBV11-2 to TRBJ2-7, with 7 bases fitting TRBD1. The germline V gene has CDR1 SGHAT and CDR2 FQNNGV. V gave up 2 bases and J gave up 3 bases; unmatched junction bases: 4. The CDR3 covers 14 residues. Here the CDR3 DNA reads TGTGCCAGCAGCTTAAGGGGGCATAACTACGAGCAGTACTTC. Protein: CASSLRGHNYEQYF.